This T cell receptor beta chain stems from a study of T cells in narcolepsy. Across the whole study: Healthy controls were enrolled alongside patients with narcolepsy type 1 or type 2. General observations from the study: Autoreactive HCRT-specific and TRIB2-specific clonotypes were marked in same-patient CSF-versus-blood CD4+ comparisons. In some patient and control memory CD4+ samples, autoreactive clones were absent. Reportedly, autoreactive clonotypes were serially detected in patients' blood but not controls'.

V dropped 1 base and J dropped 6 bases, with 15 bases sitting between them. The germline CDR1 and CDR2 sequences are MDHEN and SYDVKM. CDR3 length: 15 residues. In the case of this clone: Its antigen is unidentified.

The method was immunoSEQ multiplex PCR; TCRdb's version includes in-frame clones alone and lacks a portion of them. The table lists 36,000 or so clones, around 90% of them singletons. The rearrangement links TRBV28 to TRBJ1-2; D gene uncertain. The sample consisted of CD45RA- memory CD4+ T cells from PBMCs. The TCR originated in a human donor with narcolepsy. Here the CDR3 DNA reads TGTGCCAGCAGTTTATTTGGCAGCCGGAGAGATGGCTACACCTTC. Amino acid sequence: CASSLFGSRRDGYTF.